One and the same sample provided the 5 T cell receptor beta chains below, sequenced in a study of T-cell reconstitution after alpha-beta-depleted transplantation in children (dated by TCRdb to 2016 to 2017). The library was built by means of PCR. Instrument on record: Illumina HiSeq 2500. TCR libraries were prepared with molecular barcoding, using unique molecular identifiers to normalize TCRbeta repertoire quantification. The public reads were reprocessed in TCRdb via fastp at Q25 and MiXCR, keeping in-frame beta chains. CDR3 protein duplicates are merged, each entry listing the most common genes and DNA. Present in this sample are about 300,000 distinct CDR3 sequences, 9.5% to 13% of which were seen just once. The top ten clones comprise roughly 7.1% of the sample. What this sample's treatment or condition label stands for: allogeneic hematopoietic cell transplantation with graft depleted of TCRalphabeta T cells and CD19 B cells.

The input for sequencing was PBMCs, taken before TCRalphabeta/CD19-depleted stem cell transplant. The receptors here all came from a boy in the first two years of life with acute myeloid leukemia, due to receive a stem cell transplant.

Ten or more counts support this clonotype. The chain couples TRBV20-1 to TRBJ1-5; no clear D gene. Germline V gene lookup returns CDR1 DFQATT and CDR2 SNEGSKA (reference sequence). The V gene lost 0 bases and the J gene lost 2 bases, with 8 bases spanning the gap. There are 14 residues in the CDR3. The CDR3 spells CSARDRVGNQPQHF. The DNA of the CDR3 is TGCAGTGCTAGAGATCGGGTAGGCAATCAGCCCCAGCATTTT.

Many counts were recorded for this clonotype. CDR3 DNA: TGTGCCAGCAGCGGGGCGGGGGCCGGTCTGTCCGGGGAGCTGTTTTTT. Protein product: CASSGAGAGLSGELFF. The genes are TRBV5-5 and TRBJ2-2, with D perhaps TRBD2 (7 bases). The CDR3 sequence is 16 residues long. V was shortened by 4 bases and J by 6 bases, with 19 bases between the two germline ends. CDR1 is SGHKS, CDR2 YYEKEE, per germline (reference sequence).

This clonotype was detected many times. The chain links TRBV7-9 to TRBJ2-3, with a weak D call TRBD2 (6 bases). V lost 1 base and J 1 base, leaving 12 bases between the germline ends. The germline gives CDR1 SEHNR, CDR2 FQNEAQ (reference sequence). This CDR3 comprises 16 residues. The CDR3 loop is CASSLEAGQRTDTQYF. The CDR3 DNA sequence: TGTGCCAGCAGCTTAGAGGCGGGGCAGCGCACAGATACGCAGTATTTT.

A few counts support this clonotype. This chain joins TRBV4-2 and TRBJ2-3, with D maybe TRBD2 (6 bases). CDR1 LGHNA and CDR2 YNFKEQ come from the germline V gene. The CDR3 is 15 residues long. Trimming pared 2 bases from V and 2 bases from J, leaving 11 bases between. This CDR3 reads CASSQRGLITDTQYF. CDR3 in DNA: TGTGCCAGCAGCCAACGGGGACTTATCACAGATACGCAGTATTTT.

This clonotype came up a few times. The chain couples TRBV20-1 to TRBJ2-1; 7 bases match TRBD2. CDR1 is DFQATT and CDR2 is SNEGSKA in the germline V gene (reference sequence). The CDR3 is made up of 14 amino acids. V was clipped by 6 bases and J by 8 bases; unmatched bases: 13. The CDR3 here is CSASGAGVGDEQFF. CDR3 in DNA: TGCAGTGCCAGCGGGGCGGGAGTAGGGGATGAGCAGTTCTTC.